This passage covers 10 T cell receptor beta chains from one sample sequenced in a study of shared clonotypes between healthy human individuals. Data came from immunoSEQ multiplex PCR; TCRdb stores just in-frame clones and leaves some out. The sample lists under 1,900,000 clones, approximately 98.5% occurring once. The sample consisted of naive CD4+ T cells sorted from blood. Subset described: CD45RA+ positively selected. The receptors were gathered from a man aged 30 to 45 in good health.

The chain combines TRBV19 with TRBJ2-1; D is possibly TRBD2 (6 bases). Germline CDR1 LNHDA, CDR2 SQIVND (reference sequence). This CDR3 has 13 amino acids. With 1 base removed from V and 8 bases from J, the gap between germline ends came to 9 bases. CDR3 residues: CASSIGGGDEQFF. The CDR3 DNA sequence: TGTGCCAGTAGTATAGGCGGAGGGGATGAGCAGTTCTTC.

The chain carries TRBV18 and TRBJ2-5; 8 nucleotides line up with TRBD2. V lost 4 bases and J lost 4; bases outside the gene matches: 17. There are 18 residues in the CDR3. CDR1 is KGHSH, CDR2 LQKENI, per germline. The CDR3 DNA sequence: TGTGCCAGCTCACTGGGCTCCGGGAGGGGAACCGGCACAGAGACCCAGTACTTC. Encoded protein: CASSLGSGRGTGTETQYF.

This CDR3 is CASSLGRGLKTPEFPYEQYF. The CDR3 DNA follows: TGTGCCAGCAGCTTGGGTCGAGGACTGAAGACCCCAGAATTTCCCTACGAGCAGTACTTC. The chain is built from TRBV5-5 and TRBJ2-7, with D possibly being TRBD2 (5 bases). In germline, CDR1 is SGHKS, CDR2 YYEKEE (reference sequence). The CDR3 consists of 20 residues. V lost 0 bases to trimming and J lost 2 bases, with 27 bases between them.

CDR3 nucleotides: TGCGCCAGCAGCTTGGTTCCTAACTATGGCTACACCTTC. The encoded protein is CASSLVPNYGYTF. This chain joins TRBV5-1 and TRBJ1-2; D gene ambiguous. Germline V lookup: CDR1 SGHRS, CDR2 YFSETQ. Trimming stripped 0 bases from V and 0 bases from J, with 3 bases between. CDR3 length: 13 residues.

Here the CDR3 reads CSVDGTGGYEQYF. For the CDR3, the DNA is TGCAGCGTTGATGGGACAGGGGGCTACGAGCAGTACTTC. The chain uses TRBV29-1 and TRBJ2-7, with 11 bases that match TRBD1. CDR3 length: 13 residues. Germline CDR1 and CDR2: SQVTM and ANQGSEA. With 3 bases clipped from V and 3 bases from J, the junction kept 1 base outside the gene matches.

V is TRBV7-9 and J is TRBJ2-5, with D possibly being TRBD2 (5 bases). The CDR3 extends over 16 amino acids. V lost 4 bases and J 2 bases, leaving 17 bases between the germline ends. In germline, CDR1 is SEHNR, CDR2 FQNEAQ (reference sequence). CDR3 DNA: TGTGCCAGCAGCTCCCTAGGAGGAGCGTTACAAGAGACCCAGTACTTC. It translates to CASSSLGGALQETQYF.

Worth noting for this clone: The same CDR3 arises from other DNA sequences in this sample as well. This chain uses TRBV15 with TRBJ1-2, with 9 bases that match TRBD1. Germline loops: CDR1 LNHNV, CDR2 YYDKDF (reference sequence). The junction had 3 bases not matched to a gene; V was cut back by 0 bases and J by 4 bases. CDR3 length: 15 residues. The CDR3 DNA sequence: TGTGCCACCAGCAGAGAGACAGGGGGTAGCTATGGCTACACCTTC. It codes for CATSRETGGSYGYTF.

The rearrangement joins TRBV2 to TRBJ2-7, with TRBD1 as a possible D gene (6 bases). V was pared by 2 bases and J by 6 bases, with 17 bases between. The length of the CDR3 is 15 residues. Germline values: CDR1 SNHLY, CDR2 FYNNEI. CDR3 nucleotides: TGTGCCAGCAGTGAATATTGGCAGGGGATAGGCGAGCAGTACTTC. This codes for CASSEYWQGIGEQYF.

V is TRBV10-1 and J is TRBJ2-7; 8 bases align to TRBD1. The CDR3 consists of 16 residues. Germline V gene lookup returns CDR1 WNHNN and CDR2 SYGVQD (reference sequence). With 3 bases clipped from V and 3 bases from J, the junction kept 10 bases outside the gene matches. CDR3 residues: CASSDSGQAKYYEQYF. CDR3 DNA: TGCGCCAGCAGTGACTCGGGACAGGCCAAGTACTACGAGCAGTACTTC.

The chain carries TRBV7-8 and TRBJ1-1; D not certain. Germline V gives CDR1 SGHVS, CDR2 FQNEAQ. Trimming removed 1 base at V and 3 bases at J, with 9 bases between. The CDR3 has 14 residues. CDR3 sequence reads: CASSLESAYTEAFF. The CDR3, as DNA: TGTGCCAGCAGCTTAGAGTCGGCCTACACTGAAGCTTTCTTT.